This T cell receptor beta chain was documented in a study of T-cell reconstitution after alpha-beta-depleted transplantation in children. This clonotype occurred a few times. A library of TCRbeta sequences, prepared with unique molecular identifiers, was generated. TCRdb processed the PCR reads anew with MiXCR; each CDR3 protein has one entry. The table has around 490,000 distinct CDR3 sequences, 10% to 12% seen once. V lost 6 bases to trimming and J lost 0 bases; unmatched junction nucleotides: 2. CDR3 size: 16 residues. Germline values: CDR1 MGHDK, CDR2 SYGVNS. This sample comprised PBMCs, mostly from graft donor cells, obtained 180 days after TCRalphabeta/CD19-depleted stem cell transplant. The clonotype originates from a female patient between 2 and 10 years old who had a stem cell transplant for aplastic anemia, so the T cells may come from the graft donor. The V and J genes are TRBV25-1 and TRBJ2-1; 13 bases agree with TRBD2. The DNA of the CDR3 is TGTGCCAGCAGCGGACTAGCGGGAGACTCCTACAATGAGCAGTTCTTC. Residues: CASSGLAGDSYNEQFF. The full variable domain, in which reference TRBV25-1 and TRBJ2-1 provide the parts outside the CDR3, is EADIYQTPRYLVIGTGKKITLECSQTMGHDKMYWYQQDPGMELHLIHYSYGVNSTEKGDLSSESTVSRIRTEHFPLTLESARPSHTSQYLCASSGLAGDSYNEQFFGPGTRLTVL.